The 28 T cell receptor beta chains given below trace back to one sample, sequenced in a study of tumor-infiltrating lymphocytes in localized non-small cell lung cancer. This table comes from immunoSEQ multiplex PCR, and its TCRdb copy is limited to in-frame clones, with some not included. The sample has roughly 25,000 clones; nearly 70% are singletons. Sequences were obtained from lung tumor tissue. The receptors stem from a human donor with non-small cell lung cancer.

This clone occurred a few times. DNA of the CDR3: TGTGCCACCCGACTAGCGGAAACGAACACCGGGGAGCTGTTTTTT. It specifies CATRLAETNTGELFF. The chain recombines TRBV6-1 with TRBJ2-2, with 9 nucleotides matching TRBD2. The V gene's germline CDR1 is MNHNS and CDR2 SASEGT. This CDR3 is 15 amino acids long. V lost 10 bases to trimming and J lost 0 bases; unmatched junction nucleotides: 6.

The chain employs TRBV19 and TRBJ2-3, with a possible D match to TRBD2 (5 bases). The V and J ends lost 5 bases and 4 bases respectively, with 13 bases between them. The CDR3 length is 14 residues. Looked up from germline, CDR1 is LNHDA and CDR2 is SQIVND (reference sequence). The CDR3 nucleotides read TGTGCCAGTAGTCCCCCGGGGTCAGCAGATACGCAGTATTTT. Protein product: CASSPPGSADTQYF.

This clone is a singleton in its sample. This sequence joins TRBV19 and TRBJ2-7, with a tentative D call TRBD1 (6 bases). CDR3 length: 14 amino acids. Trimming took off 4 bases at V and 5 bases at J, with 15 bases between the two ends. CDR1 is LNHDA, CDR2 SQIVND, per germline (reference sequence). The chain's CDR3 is CASSKYLGADEQYF. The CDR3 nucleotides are TGTGCCAGTAGTAAATATCTGGGGGCTGACGAGCAGTACTTC.

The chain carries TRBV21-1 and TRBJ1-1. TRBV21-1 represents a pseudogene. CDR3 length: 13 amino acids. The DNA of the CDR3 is TGTGCCAGGGGGGGGGATGGGAACACTGAAGCTTTCTTT. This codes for CARGGDGNTEAFF.

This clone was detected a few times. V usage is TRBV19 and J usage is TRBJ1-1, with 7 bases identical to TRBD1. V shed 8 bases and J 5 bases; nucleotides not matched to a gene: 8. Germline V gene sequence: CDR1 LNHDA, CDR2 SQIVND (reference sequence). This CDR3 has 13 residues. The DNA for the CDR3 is TGTGCCAGTTTGAGACAGGGTATGACTGAAGCTTTCTTT. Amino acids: CASLRQGMTEAFF.

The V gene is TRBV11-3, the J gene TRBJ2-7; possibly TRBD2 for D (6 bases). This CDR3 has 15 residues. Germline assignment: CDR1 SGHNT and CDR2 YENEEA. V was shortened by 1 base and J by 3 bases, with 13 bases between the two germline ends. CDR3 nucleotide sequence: TGTGCCAGCAGCTTAGGAGTGCAGGGAGGCTACGAGCAGTACTTC. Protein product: CASSLGVQGGYEQYF.

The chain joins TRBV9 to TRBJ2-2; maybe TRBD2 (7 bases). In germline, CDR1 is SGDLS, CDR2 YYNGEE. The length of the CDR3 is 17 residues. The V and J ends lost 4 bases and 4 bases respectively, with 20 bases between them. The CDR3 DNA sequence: TGTGCCAGCAGCTTCCCGGCGGGGGTCAGGGGCACCGGGGAGCTGTTTTTT. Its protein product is CASSFPAGVRGTGELFF.

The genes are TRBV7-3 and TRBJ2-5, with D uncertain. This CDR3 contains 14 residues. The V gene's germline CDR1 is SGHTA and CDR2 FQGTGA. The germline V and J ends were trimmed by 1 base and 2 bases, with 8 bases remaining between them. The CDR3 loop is CASSLNRAQETQYF. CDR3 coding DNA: TGTGCCAGCAGCTTAAATAGGGCACAAGAGACCCAGTACTTC.

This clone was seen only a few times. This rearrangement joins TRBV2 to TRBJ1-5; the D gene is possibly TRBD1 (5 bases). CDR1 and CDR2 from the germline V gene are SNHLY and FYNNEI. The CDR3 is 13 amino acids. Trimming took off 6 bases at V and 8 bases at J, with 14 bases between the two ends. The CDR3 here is CASRVGGVEPQHF. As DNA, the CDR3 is TGTGCCAGCAGGGTGGGGGGAGTTGAGCCCCAGCATTTT. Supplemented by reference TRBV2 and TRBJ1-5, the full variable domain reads EPEVTQTPSHQVTQMGQEVILRCVPISNHLYFYWYRQILGQKVEFLVSFYNNEISEKSEIFDDQFSVERPDGSNFTLKIRSTKLEDSAMYFCASRVGGVEPQHFGDGTRLSIL.

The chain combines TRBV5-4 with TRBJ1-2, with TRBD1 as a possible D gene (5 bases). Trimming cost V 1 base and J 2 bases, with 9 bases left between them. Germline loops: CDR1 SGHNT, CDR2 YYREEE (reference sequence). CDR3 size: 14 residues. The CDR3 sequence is CASSLMGPNYGYTF. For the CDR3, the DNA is TGTGCCAGCAGCTTGATGGGGCCGAACTATGGCTACACCTTC.

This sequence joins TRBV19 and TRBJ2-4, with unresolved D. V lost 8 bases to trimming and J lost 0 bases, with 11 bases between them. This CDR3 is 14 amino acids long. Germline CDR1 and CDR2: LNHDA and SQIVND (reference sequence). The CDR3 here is CASSVLLAKNIQYF. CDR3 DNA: TGTGCCAGTTCAGTCCTTCTAGCCAAAAACATTCAGTACTTC.

The CDR3 DNA follows: TGCGCCAGCAGCTTGGATCCAGGGCCGGGCACTGAAGCTTTCTTT. Its translation is CASSLDPGPGTEAFF. This chain links TRBV5-1 with TRBJ1-1, with a possible D match to TRBD1 (5 bases). CDR1 and CDR2 from the germline V gene are SGHRS and YFSETQ. This CDR3 region has 15 residues. V was clipped by 0 bases and J by 4 bases, with 13 bases between them.

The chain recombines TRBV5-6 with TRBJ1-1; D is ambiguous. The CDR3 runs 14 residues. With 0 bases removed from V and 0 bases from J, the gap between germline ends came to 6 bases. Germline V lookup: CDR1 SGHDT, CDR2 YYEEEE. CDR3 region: CASSLGVMNTEAFF. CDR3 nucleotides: TGTGCCAGCAGCTTGGGCGTCATGAACACTGAAGCTTTCTTT.

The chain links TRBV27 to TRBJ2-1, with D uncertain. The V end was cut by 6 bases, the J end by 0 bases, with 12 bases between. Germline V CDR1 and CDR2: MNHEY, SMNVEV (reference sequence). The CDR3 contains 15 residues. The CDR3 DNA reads TGTGCCAGCAGGACATCTTTTGGCTCCTACAATGAGCAGTTCTTC. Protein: CASRTSFGSYNEQFF.

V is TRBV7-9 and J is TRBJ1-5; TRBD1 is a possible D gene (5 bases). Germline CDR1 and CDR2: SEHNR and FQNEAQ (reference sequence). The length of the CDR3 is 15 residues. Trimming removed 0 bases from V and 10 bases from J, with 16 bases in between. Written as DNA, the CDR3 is TGTGCCAGCAGCTTAGCGGGGGGTCCACGTCAACCCCAGCATTTT. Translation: CASSLAGGPRQPQHF.

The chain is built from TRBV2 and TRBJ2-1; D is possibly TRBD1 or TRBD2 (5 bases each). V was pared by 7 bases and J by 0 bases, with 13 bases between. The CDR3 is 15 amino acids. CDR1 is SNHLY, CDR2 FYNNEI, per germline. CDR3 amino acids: CASIPGTHSYNEQFF. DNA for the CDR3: TGTGCCAGCATCCCCGGGACCCACTCCTACAATGAGCAGTTCTTC.

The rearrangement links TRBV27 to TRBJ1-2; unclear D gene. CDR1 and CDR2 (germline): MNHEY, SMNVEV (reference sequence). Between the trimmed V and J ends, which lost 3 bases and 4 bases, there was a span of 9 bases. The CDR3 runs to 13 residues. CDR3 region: CASSFGGGYGYTF. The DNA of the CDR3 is TGTGCCAGCAGTTTTGGCGGAGGCTATGGCTACACCTTC.

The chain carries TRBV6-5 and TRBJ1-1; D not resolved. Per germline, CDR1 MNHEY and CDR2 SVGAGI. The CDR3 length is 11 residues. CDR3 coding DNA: TGTGGGACGATGATGAACACTGAAGCTTTCTTT. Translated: CGTMMNTEAFF.

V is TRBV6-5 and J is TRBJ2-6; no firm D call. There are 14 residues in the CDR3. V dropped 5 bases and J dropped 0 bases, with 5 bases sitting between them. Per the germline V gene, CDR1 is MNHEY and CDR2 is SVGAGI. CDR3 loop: CASSANSGANVLTF. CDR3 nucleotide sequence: TGTGCCAGCAGTGCGAACTCTGGGGCCAACGTCCTGACTTTC.

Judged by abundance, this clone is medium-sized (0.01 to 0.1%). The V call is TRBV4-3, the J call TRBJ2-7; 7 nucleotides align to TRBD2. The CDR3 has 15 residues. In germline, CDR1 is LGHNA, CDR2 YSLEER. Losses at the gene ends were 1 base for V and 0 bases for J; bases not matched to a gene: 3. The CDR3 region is CASSQGPSGSYEQYF. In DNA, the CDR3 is TGCGCCAGCAGCCAAGGCCCTAGCGGCTCCTACGAGCAGTACTTC.

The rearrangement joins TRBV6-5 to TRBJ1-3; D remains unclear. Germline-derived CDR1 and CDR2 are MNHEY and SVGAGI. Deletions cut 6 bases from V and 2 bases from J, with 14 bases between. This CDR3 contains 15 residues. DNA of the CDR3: TGTGCCAGCAGCCTGGTTGGGAGGGCTGGAAACACCATATATTTT. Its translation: CASSLVGRAGNTIYF.

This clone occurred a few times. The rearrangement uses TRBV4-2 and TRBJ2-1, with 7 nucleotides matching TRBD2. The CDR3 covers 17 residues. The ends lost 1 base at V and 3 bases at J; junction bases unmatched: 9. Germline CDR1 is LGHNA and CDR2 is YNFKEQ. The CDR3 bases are TGTGCCAGCAGCCAAGGGGCGGCGCGGGGGAACTACAATGAGCAGTTCTTC. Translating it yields CASSQGAARGNYNEQFF.

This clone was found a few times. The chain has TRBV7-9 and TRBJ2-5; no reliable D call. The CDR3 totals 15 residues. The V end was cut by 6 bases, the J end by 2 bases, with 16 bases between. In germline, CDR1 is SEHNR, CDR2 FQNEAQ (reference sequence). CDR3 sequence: CASRPRGAAQETQYF. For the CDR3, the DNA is TGTGCCAGCAGGCCTAGAGGTGCGGCTCAAGAGACCCAGTACTTC.

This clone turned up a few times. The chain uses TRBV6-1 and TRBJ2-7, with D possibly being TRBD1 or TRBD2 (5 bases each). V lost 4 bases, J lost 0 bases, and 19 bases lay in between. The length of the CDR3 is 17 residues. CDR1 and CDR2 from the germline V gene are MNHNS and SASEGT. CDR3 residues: CASSAVRGTESSYEQYF. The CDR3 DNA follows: TGTGCCAGCAGTGCCGTGCGAGGGACCGAGAGCTCCTACGAGCAGTACTTC.

In DNA form, the CDR3 reads TGTGCCAGCAGCGCGGGACAGGGTGTGTTCACCCAGTACTTC. Protein: CASSAGQGVFTQYF. The rearrangement uses TRBV7-7 and TRBJ2-5; TRBD1 matches at 9 bases. V gave up 5 bases and J gave up 8 bases; unmatched junction bases: 9. The CDR3 is 14 amino acids. Germline lookup yields CDR1 SSHAT and CDR2 FNYEAQ (reference sequence).

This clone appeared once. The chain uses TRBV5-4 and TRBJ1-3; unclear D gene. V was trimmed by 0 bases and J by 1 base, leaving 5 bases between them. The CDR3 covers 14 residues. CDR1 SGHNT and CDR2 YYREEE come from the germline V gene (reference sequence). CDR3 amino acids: CASSLDESGNTIYF. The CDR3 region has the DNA TGTGCCAGCAGCTTGGATGAATCTGGAAACACCATATATTTT.

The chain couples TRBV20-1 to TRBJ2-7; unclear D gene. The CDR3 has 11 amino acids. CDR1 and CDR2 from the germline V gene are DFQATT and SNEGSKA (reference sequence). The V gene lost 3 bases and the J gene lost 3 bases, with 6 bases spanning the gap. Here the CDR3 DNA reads TGCAGTGCTAGTTCCCTCTACGAGCAGTACTTC. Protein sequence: CSASSLYEQYF.

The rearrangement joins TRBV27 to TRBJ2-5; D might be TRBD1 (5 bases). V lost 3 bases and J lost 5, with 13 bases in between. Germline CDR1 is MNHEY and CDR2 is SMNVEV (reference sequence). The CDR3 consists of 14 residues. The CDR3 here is CASSFKQVGETQYF. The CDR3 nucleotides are TGTGCCAGCAGTTTCAAACAGGTCGGGGAGACCCAGTACTTC.